Listed below are T cell receptor beta chains from one sample, sequenced in a study of blood T cell repertoires in COVID-19. The data were produced by immunoSEQ multiplex PCR, yet TCRdb's version contains in-frame clones alone and is incomplete. The data hold about 130,000 clones, with roughly 89% observed a single time. Specimen: peripheral blood. The receptor source for this set is a middle-aged man with active or convalescent COVID-19. The CDR3 runs from the conserved cysteine through the conserved F or W. The order of the fields is CDR3 DNA, CDR3 protein, clone size, D gene, J gene, V gene. D genes are given only for firm matches. Clone size is shown for a subset of rows, as once, few, many or a class of expanded clone.

CDR3 DNA: TGTGCCAGCAGTCAATCCGACGGGGGTATAGGGGCCAACGTCCTGACTTTC
CDR3 protein: CASSQSDGGIGANVLTF
clone size: -
D gene: -
J gene: TRBJ2-6
V gene: TRBV28

CDR3 DNA: TGTGCCAGCAGCCAAGCCCTACCGGGACAGAGGGACAATGAGCAGTTCTTC
CDR3 protein: CASSQALPGQRDNEQFF
clone size: once
D gene: TRBD1
J gene: TRBJ2-1
V gene: TRBV3-1/TRBV3-2

CDR3 DNA: TGCGCCAGCAAGGACCCCCGGGACAGCAATACCTACGAGCAGTACTTC
CDR3 protein: CASKDPRDSNTYEQYF
clone size: -
D gene: TRBD1
J gene: TRBJ2-7
V gene: TRBV5-1

CDR3 DNA: TGTGCCAGCAGCCGCCGACAGGGCTCCTACGAGCAGTACTTC
CDR3 protein: CASSRRQGSYEQYF
clone size: -
D gene: TRBD1
J gene: TRBJ2-7
V gene: TRBV7-9

CDR3 DNA: TGCGCCAGCAGCCAAGGTAGCGGTTCTAGCACAGATACGCAGTATTTT
CDR3 protein: CASSQGSGSSTDTQYF
clone size: -
D gene: -
J gene: TRBJ2-3
V gene: TRBV4-3

CDR3 DNA: TGTGCCAGCAGCCAAGATAGACTAGCGGGAGTAAGGAATGAGCAGTTCTTC
CDR3 protein: CASSQDRLAGVRNEQFF
clone size: -
D gene: TRBD2
J gene: TRBJ2-1
V gene: TRBV3-1/TRBV3-2

CDR3 DNA: TGTGCCAGCAGTGAAGACGTGATAGGCACAGATACGCAGTATTTT
CDR3 protein: CASSEDVIGTDTQYF
clone size: -
D gene: -
J gene: TRBJ2-3
V gene: TRBV2

CDR3 DNA: TGTGCCAGCAGTCCCCGGGAGGGAACAGATACGCAGTATTTT
CDR3 protein: CASSPREGTDTQYF
clone size: once
D gene: TRBD2
J gene: TRBJ2-3
V gene: TRBV6-5

CDR3 DNA: TGTGCCAGCTCACCGACTACAGGGGGAACGGCGCCCCAGCATTTT
CDR3 protein: CASSPTTGGTAPQHF
clone size: -
D gene: TRBD1
J gene: TRBJ1-5
V gene: TRBV18

CDR3 DNA: TGTGCCACCAGTGCGGCGGGGGGCACAGATACGCAGTATTTT
CDR3 protein: CATSAAGGTDTQYF
clone size: -
D gene: TRBD2
J gene: TRBJ2-3
V gene: TRBV24-1

CDR3 DNA: TGTGCCAGCAGAACGGCTTCCGGGGGTCGGGATCAGCCCCAGCATTTT
CDR3 protein: CASRTASGGRDQPQHF
clone size: -
D gene: -
J gene: TRBJ1-5
V gene: TRBV27

CDR3 DNA: TGTGCCAGCAGCCAAGGACAATCAACTGGAAACACCATATATTTT
CDR3 protein: CASSQGQSTGNTIYF
clone size: -
D gene: -
J gene: TRBJ1-3
V gene: TRBV3-1/TRBV3-2

CDR3 DNA: TGTGCCAGCAGCTCGGCGGGGGAGGGCCTCACAGATACGCAGTATTTT
CDR3 protein: CASSSAGEGLTDTQYF
clone size: -
D gene: TRBD2
J gene: TRBJ2-3
V gene: TRBV5-4

CDR3 DNA: TGTGCCAGCAGGCAACAGGGTAGGGATGGCTACACCTTC
CDR3 protein: CASRQQGRDGYTF
clone size: once
D gene: -
J gene: TRBJ1-2
V gene: TRBV28